The clone carrying this T cell receptor (beta chain) was observed at least ten times. Using its own MiXCR run on the 5' RACE reads, TCRdb lists one record per CDR3 protein. The sample holds 50,000 to 60,000 distinct CDR3 sequences, under 7.5% seen once. This entry comes from a study of early T cells in non-severe SARS-CoV-2 infection. The germline gives CDR1 KGHDR, CDR2 SFDVKD. V was clipped by 3 bases and J by 3 bases, with 11 bases between them. The CDR3 spans 15 residues. Sequenced sample: whole blood. The TCR originated in an adult who was a healthcare worker with PCR-confirmed SARS-CoV-2 infection or an uninfected control (not recorded which). The genes are TRBV24-1 and TRBJ1-5; D ambiguous. The CDR3 loop reads CATSDATDYNQPQHF. In nucleotides, the CDR3 is TGTGCCACCAGTGATGCGACGGACTACAATCAGCCCCAGCATTTT.